These 27 T cell receptor beta chains originate from one sample sequenced in a study of PD-L1 blockade in urothelial cancer. Time point reported: pretreatment peripheral blood. Sequenced by immunoSEQ multiplex PCR; TCRdb stores in-frame clones only, minus some. Of about 87,000 clones listed, about 90% are singletons. The sample was PBMCs, taken around atezolizumab (anti-PD-L1) treatment. Receptor source: a woman aged 80 or over with urothelial cancer.

In its sample, this clone was seen a few times. J is TRBJ2-7 and V is TRBV7-9, with D perhaps TRBD1 (6 bases). Trimming left V 5 bases short and J 6 bases short, with 11 bases between. This CDR3 is built from 12 residues. The germline V gene encodes CDR1 SEHNR and CDR2 FQNEAQ (reference sequence). CDR3 residues: CASSLQGIEQYF. The CDR3 DNA sequence: TGTGCCAGCAGCCTACAGGGAATCGAGCAGTACTTC.

V is TRBV29-1 and J is TRBJ1-2, with TRBD1 identical over 10 bases. V trimming: 7 bases; J trimming: 8 bases; junction bases outside the gene matches: 7. The CDR3 extends over 12 amino acids. Germline V gives CDR1 SQVTM, CDR2 ANQGSEA. The CDR3 loop reads CSGRQGAGGYTF. The CDR3 DNA reads TGCAGCGGTCGACAGGGGGCAGGAGGCTACACCTTC.

The V call is TRBV10-3, the J call TRBJ2-3; no definite D call. V was cut by 6 bases and J by 2 bases, with 9 bases left in between. The germline CDR1 and CDR2 sequences are ENHRY and SYGVKD. CDR3 size: 13 residues. DNA of the CDR3: TGTGCCATCAGGAGCCTCCCCACAGATACGCAGTATTTT. This codes for CAIRSLPTDTQYF.

This chain uses TRBV28 with TRBJ1-4, with D maybe TRBD1 (5 bases). This CDR3 has 14 amino acids. Germline CDR1 reads MDHEN; CDR2 reads SYDVKM. V lost 2 bases to trimming and J lost 7 bases, with 11 bases between them. This CDR3 is CASSLGGVAEKLFF. As DNA, the CDR3 is TGTGCCAGCAGTTTAGGGGGGGTAGCTGAAAAACTGTTTTTT.

The V and J genes are TRBV9 and TRBJ2-1, with 11 positions matching TRBD2. The ends lost 3 bases at V and 8 bases at J; junction bases unmatched: 7. This CDR3 region has 15 residues. Germline-derived CDR1 and CDR2 are SGDLS and YYNGEE. CDR3 amino acids: CASSAGLAGLDEQFF. The CDR3 DNA is TGTGCCAGCAGCGCCGGACTAGCGGGCCTGGATGAGCAGTTCTTC.

The gene calls are TRBV20-1 and TRBJ1-2; D possibly corresponds to TRBD1 (5 bases). V was pared by 6 bases and J by 6 bases, with 11 bases between. The CDR3 totals 11 residues. Germline V gene lookup returns CDR1 DFQATT and CDR2 SNEGSKA (reference sequence). The CDR3 DNA reads TGCAGTGCCACTGAAGGGGATGGCTACACCTTC. Its protein is CSATEGDGYTF.

The chain carries TRBV28 and TRBJ1-5; a possible D gene is TRBD1 (5 bases). In germline, CDR1 is MDHEN, CDR2 SYDVKM. The CDR3 loop spans 15 amino acids. V was pared by 7 bases and J by 7 bases, with 20 bases between. Here the CDR3 reads CASTLHGPKGQPQHF. In DNA form, the CDR3 reads TGTGCCAGCACCCTCCACGGGCCCAAGGGGCAGCCCCAGCATTTT.

The sample holds a few counts of this clone. The rearrangement uses TRBV5-6 and TRBJ1-2, with D uncertain. V lost 1 base and J 2 bases, leaving 9 bases between the germline ends. Germline assignment: CDR1 SGHDT and CDR2 YYEEEE. The CDR3 consists of 14 residues. The CDR3 sequence is CASSLYMQNYGYTF. CDR3 coding DNA: TGTGCCAGCAGCTTGTACATGCAGAACTATGGCTACACCTTC.

The chain combines TRBV5-8 with TRBJ2-7; a weak D match, TRBD1 (7 bases). V was clipped by 0 bases and J by 0 bases, with 16 bases between them. This CDR3 is built from 17 residues. Germline V gene data show CDR1 as SGHTS and CDR2 as YDEGEE. The CDR3 sequence is CASSLVGGGDSSYEQYF. The CDR3 region has the DNA TGTGCCAGCAGCTTGGTAGGGGGCGGGGATAGCTCCTACGAGCAGTACTTC. The full variable domain, in which reference TRBV5-8 and TRBJ2-7 provide the parts outside the CDR3, is EAGVTQSPTHLIKTRGQQATLRCSPISGHTSVYWYQQALGLGLQFLLWYDEGEERNRGNFPPRFSGRQFPNYSSELNVNALELEDSALYLCASSLVGGGDSSYEQYFGPGTRLTVT.

V usage is TRBV7-2 and J usage is TRBJ2-2; weak D call: TRBD2 (5 bases). CDR1 is SGHTA and CDR2 is FQGNSA in the germline V gene. Trimming took 4 bases from V and 7 from J, leaving 7 bases between them. CDR3 length equals 12 residues. Written as DNA, the CDR3 is TGTGCCAGCAGCTCTCGGGGCGGGGAGCTGTTTTTT. Protein sequence: CASSSRGGELFF.

The J gene is TRBJ2-1, the V gene TRBV2, with a weak D call TRBD2 (5 bases). Trimming stripped 5 bases from V and 8 bases from J, with 16 bases between. This CDR3 contains 14 residues. In germline, CDR1 is SNHLY, CDR2 FYNNEI. The CDR3 coding sequence is TGTGCCAGCAGTAGGAGGTCGGCTCGGGATGAGCAGTTCTTC. It encodes CASSRRSARDEQFF.

The rearrangement uses TRBV9 and TRBJ1-2; D not certain. Trimming pared 3 bases from V and 0 bases from J, leaving 6 bases between. The CDR3 runs to 13 residues. Germline V lookup: CDR1 SGDLS, CDR2 YYNGEE. This CDR3 is CASSAQANYGYTF. CDR3 nucleotide sequence: TGTGCCAGCAGCGCACAAGCTAACTATGGCTACACCTTC.

V usage is TRBV7-3 and J usage is TRBJ2-1, with 9 nucleotides matching TRBD1. The ends lost 2 bases at V and 4 bases at J; junction bases unmatched: 3. This CDR3 contains 15 residues. CDR1 SGHTA and CDR2 FQGTGA come from the germline V gene. The CDR3 nucleotides read TGTGCCAGCAGCTTAGACAGGGGGTCTTACAATGAGCAGTTCTTC. This translates into CASSLDRGSYNEQFF.

The gene calls are TRBV9 and TRBJ1-1, with 7 bases aligning to TRBD1. Trimming cost V 4 bases and J 5 bases; bases outside gene matches: 11. This CDR3 region has 15 residues. Germline V gives CDR1 SGDLS, CDR2 YYNGEE. The CDR3 bases are TGTGCCAGCAGCATCTCCGACAGGGTTAGGACTGAAGCTTTCTTT. This gives the protein CASSISDRVRTEAFF.

The chain recombines TRBV30 with TRBJ2-7; 7 bases are shared with TRBD2. Germline lookup yields CDR1 GTSNPN and CDR2 SVGIG (reference sequence). Trimming cost V 5 bases and J 2 bases; bases outside gene matches: 0. This CDR3 is 11 amino acids long. CDR3 region: CAWGRAYEQYF. The CDR3 DNA sequence: TGTGCCTGGGGGAGGGCCTACGAGCAGTACTTC. The whole variable domain, remainder taken from reference TRBV30 and TRBJ2-7, is SQTIHQWPATLVQPVGSPLSLECTVEGTSNPNLYWYRQAAGRGLQLLFYSVGIGQISSEVPQNLSASRPQDRQFILSSKKLLLSDSGFYLCAWGRAYEQYFGPGTRLTVT.

This chain connects TRBV11-3 to TRBJ2-5; no reliable D call. This CDR3 comprises 12 residues. Germline values: CDR1 SGHNT, CDR2 YENEEA. Deletions cut 0 bases from V and 5 bases from J, with 4 bases between. The CDR3 DNA reads as TGTGCCAGCAGCTTAGATCAGGAGACCCAGTACTTC. Protein: CASSLDQETQYF.

The table lists this clone with a count of one. The rearrangement links TRBV7-2 to TRBJ2-1, with TRBD1 matching 10 bases. The CDR3 runs to 15 residues. V shed 7 bases, J shed 8 bases, and the junction held 11 bases outside the gene matches. Germline values: CDR1 SGHTA, CDR2 FQGNSA. The CDR3 is CASTYDRGLGDEQFF. The CDR3 DNA reads as TGTGCCAGCACCTATGACAGGGGGCTTGGGGATGAGCAGTTCTTC.

The chain is built from TRBV4-1 and TRBJ2-5; 11 nucleotides agree with TRBD1. The CDR3 has 16 amino acids. Per germline, CDR1 MGHRA and CDR2 YSYEKL. V lost 4 bases and J lost 2; bases outside the gene matches: 6. CDR3 region: CASSPGQGGGQETQYF. The CDR3 DNA follows: TGCGCCAGCAGCCCGGGACAGGGGGGAGGGCAAGAGACCCAGTACTTC.

The chain joins TRBV11-3 to TRBJ2-5, with 9 bases aligning to TRBD1. Per the germline V gene, CDR1 is SGHNT and CDR2 is YENEEA. The CDR3 loop spans 17 amino acids. The trim removed 1 base at V and 5 bases at J, leaving 11 bases unmatched. CDR3 region: CASSLGLSSGTGETQYF. CDR3 sequence (DNA): TGTGCCAGCAGCTTAGGGTTGAGTAGTGGGACAGGGGAGACCCAGTACTTC.

A single count supports this clone. The chain uses TRBV5-1 and TRBJ2-3, with TRBD2 matching over 9 bases. This CDR3 comprises 16 residues. Trimming removed 7 bases from V and 2 bases from J; junction bases left unmatched: 11. Germline CDR1 and CDR2: SGHRS and YFSETQ. The CDR3 region is CASLLAGQHNTDTQYF. The DNA for the CDR3 is TGCGCCAGCCTTCTAGCGGGACAACATAACACAGATACGCAGTATTTT.

This chain joins TRBV27 and TRBJ2-1; the D gene is possibly TRBD1 (6 bases). The germline V gene has CDR1 MNHEY and CDR2 SMNVEV (reference sequence). CDR3 size: 16 residues. V lost 5 bases, J lost 2 bases, and 16 bases lay in between. The CDR3 DNA follows: TGTGCCAGCAGTCCGTCTATGGACAGAACCTACAATGAGCAGTTCTTC. Its translation is CASSPSMDRTYNEQFF.

The chain links TRBV19 to TRBJ2-3, with 9 bases fitting TRBD1. CDR3 length: 15 residues. The J segment lost 0 bases and the V segment lost 7 bases, leaving 5 bases of the junction unmatched. CDR1 and CDR2 from the germline V gene are LNHDA and SQIVND (reference sequence). CDR3 loop: CASKQGAPSTDTQYF. CDR3 DNA sequence: TGTGCCAGTAAACAGGGGGCGCCTAGCACAGATACGCAGTATTTT.

The chain combines TRBV18 with TRBJ1-5, with 7 bases matching TRBD1. The CDR3 is made up of 15 amino acids. Germline CDR1 and CDR2: KGHSH and LQKENI. V was clipped by 3 bases and J by 7 bases; unmatched bases: 9. This CDR3 reads CASSPGQGDLQPQHF. The CDR3 DNA reads TGTGCCAGCTCACCGGGGCAGGGGGACTTGCAGCCCCAGCATTTT.

The chain links TRBV6-1 to TRBJ1-3; D is perhaps TRBD1 (6 bases). This CDR3 region has 13 residues. Germline V lookup: CDR1 MNHNS, CDR2 SASEGT. V was trimmed by 8 bases and J by 3 bases, leaving 11 bases between them. The CDR3 DNA reads as TGTGCCAGCCGGGCAGGGGTTGGAAACACCATATATTTT. Protein: CASRAGVGNTIYF.

This clone appeared a few times. The J gene is TRBJ1-5, the V gene TRBV28; 8 positions agree with TRBD1. This CDR3 has 17 amino acids. The V segment lost 6 bases and the J segment 2 bases; nucleotides outside the gene matches: 12. Germline V gene sequence: CDR1 MDHEN, CDR2 SYDVKM. CDR3 in amino acids: CASRTLQGALGNQPQHF. In nucleotides, the CDR3 is TGTGCCAGCAGGACTCTCCAGGGGGCGCTTGGCAATCAGCCCCAGCATTTT.

This rearrangement joins TRBV10-3 to TRBJ2-7; TRBD2 agrees at 14 bases. This CDR3 contains 19 residues. The germline gives CDR1 ENHRY, CDR2 SYGVKD. The J segment lost 6 bases and the V segment lost 4 bases, leaving 17 bases of the junction unmatched. The CDR3 protein is CAISVILGTSGGSPPEQYF. As DNA, the CDR3 is TGTGCCATCAGTGTAATACTGGGGACTAGCGGGGGTTCCCCTCCCGAGCAGTACTTC.

The V and J genes are TRBV18 and TRBJ1-5, with D unresolved. This CDR3 contains 12 residues. From germline, CDR1 is KGHSH and CDR2 LQKENI. Trimming removed 2 bases from V and 11 bases from J, with 10 bases in between. This chain's CDR3 is CASSPMKGAQHF. The CDR3 DNA follows: TGTGCCAGCTCACCAATGAAGGGAGCCCAGCATTTT.